One sample yielded the 29 T cell receptor beta chains listed below, sequenced in a study of shared clonotypes between healthy human individuals. Data came from immunoSEQ multiplex PCR; TCRdb stores just in-frame clones and leaves some out. The table shows about half a million clones, with 70% to 80% occurring only once. The sequenced material came from PBMCs. These TCRs come from a woman aged 40 to 49 in good health. Some clones in this sample may be carry-over from other donors' samples.

The chain couples TRBV27 to TRBJ1-2; maybe TRBD1 (5 bases). This CDR3 comprises 15 residues. From germline, CDR1 is MNHEY and CDR2 SMNVEV (reference sequence). V gave up 3 bases and J gave up 4 bases, with 15 bases separating them. In DNA, the CDR3 is TGTGCCAGCAGTTTGCAGGGAACAAGCTTCTATGGCTACACCTTC. The encoded protein is CASSLQGTSFYGYTF.

The rearrangement links TRBV7-9 to TRBJ2-7; 15 bases align to TRBD2. CDR1 SEHNR and CDR2 FQNEAQ come from the germline V gene (reference sequence). The length of the CDR3 is 16 residues. The ends lost 5 bases at V and 4 bases at J; junction bases unmatched: 6. DNA for the CDR3: TGTGCCAGCAGCATGGGACTAGCGGGAGGTGCGTACGAGCAGTACTTC. Its translation is CASSMGLAGGAYEQYF.

J is TRBJ2-1 and V is TRBV21-1; the D call of TRBD2 is as the table states it, not checked on the DNA. TRBV21-1 is deemed a pseudogene. CDR3 length: 15 residues. DNA of the CDR3: TGTGCCAGCACCGATAGCGGGATTGGTTACAATGAGCAGTTCTTC. Translation gives CASTDSGIGYNEQFF.

V and J are TRBV25-1 and TRBJ2-3, with D unresolved. V dropped 1 base and J dropped 2 bases, with 7 bases sitting between them. CDR1 MGHDK and CDR2 SYGVNS come from the germline V gene. The CDR3 runs to 14 residues. This chain's CDR3 is CASSEFPSTDTQYF. CDR3 coding DNA: TGTGCCAGCAGTGAATTTCCTTCCACAGATACGCAGTATTTT.

CDR3 in DNA: TGCGCCAGCAGTCCCGGGACTAGTAAAGAGACCCAGTACTTC. Its protein is CASSPGTSKETQYF. J is TRBJ2-5 and V is TRBV5-1; 8 nucleotides match TRBD2. CDR3 length: 14 amino acids. Germline CDR1 reads SGHRS; CDR2 reads YFSETQ. Trimming removed 5 bases from V and 3 bases from J; junction bases left unmatched: 6.

V and J are TRBV4-3 and TRBJ2-7, with 7 nucleotides matching TRBD2. With 2 bases clipped from V and 3 bases from J, the junction kept 10 bases outside the gene matches. Per germline, CDR1 LGHNA and CDR2 YSLEER. CDR3 length equals 16 residues. CDR3 protein: CASSQTPGGEGYEQYF. CDR3 bases: TGCGCCAGCAGCCAAACTCCCGGAGGGGAGGGCTACGAGCAGTACTTC.

This clone was seen repeatedly, ten times or more. This rearrangement joins TRBV11-2 to TRBJ2-1, with 8 positions matching TRBD2. Germline V CDR1 and CDR2: SGHAT, FQNNGV. V dropped 3 bases and J dropped 11; count of bases not matched to a gene: 15. The CDR3 is 16 residues long. The CDR3 is CASSLLRGRTTPKQFF. DNA for the CDR3: TGTGCCAGCAGCTTGCTCCGCGGGAGGACTACTCCTAAGCAGTTCTTC.

The J gene is TRBJ2-5, the V gene TRBV30, with D perhaps matching TRBD2 (5 bases). This CDR3 has 13 amino acids. The V end was cut by 1 base, the J end by 1 base, with 7 bases between. Germline CDR1 GTSNPN, CDR2 SVGIG (reference sequence). CDR3 sequence: CAWSGAGQETQYF. DNA of the CDR3: TGTGCCTGGAGTGGTGCGGGCCAAGAGACCCAGTACTTC.

The chain joins TRBV7-2 to TRBJ2-5, with 9 bases lining up with TRBD2. Germline CDR1 reads SGHTA; CDR2 reads FQGNSA. This CDR3 region has 16 residues. The V and J ends lost 2 bases and 2 bases, in that order; junction bases with no gene match: 6. In nucleotides, the CDR3 is TGTGCCAGCAGCTTATCGACTAGCGGACCACAAGAGACCCAGTACTTC. Protein: CASSLSTSGPQETQYF.

V usage is TRBV7-6 and J usage is TRBJ1-5; D not resolved. The CDR3 contains 16 residues. Per the germline V gene, CDR1 is SGHVS and CDR2 is FNYEAQ. V was shortened by 5 bases and J by 2 bases, with 16 bases between the two germline ends. CDR3 residues: CASSPTGYQGNQPQHF. The CDR3 DNA sequence: TGTGCCAGCAGCCCCACGGGGTATCAGGGCAATCAGCCCCAGCATTTT.

Written as DNA, the CDR3 is TGCAGTGCTTATCCCGAAGAGACCCAGTACTTC. Translation gives CSAYPEETQYF. This chain joins TRBV20-1 and TRBJ2-5; D uncertain. Germline-derived CDR1 and CDR2 are DFQATT and SNEGSKA (reference sequence). The CDR3 consists of 11 residues. Trimming took off 5 bases at V and 3 bases at J, with 7 bases between the two ends.

A single count supports this clone. This chain links TRBV2 with TRBJ2-5; D is perhaps TRBD1 or TRBD2 (5 bases each). V lost 6 bases and J lost 5, with 13 bases in between. The CDR3 is 13 amino acids. Germline V gene sequence: CDR1 SNHLY, CDR2 FYNNEI. CDR3: CASRRDPAETQYF. The CDR3 DNA reads as TGTGCCAGCAGGAGGGACCCCGCGGAGACCCAGTACTTC. The entire variable domain, with the rest obtained from reference TRBV2 and TRBJ2-5, is as follows: EPEVTQTPSHQVTQMGQEVILRCVPISNHLYFYWYRQILGQKVEFLVSFYNNEISEKSEIFDDQFSVERPDGSNFTLKIRSTKLEDSAMYFCASRRDPAETQYFGPGTRLLVL.

The chain has TRBV5-1 and TRBJ1-5, with 7 bases that match TRBD1. Germline loops: CDR1 SGHRS, CDR2 YFSETQ. CDR3 length: 15 residues. V was clipped by 4 bases and J by 5 bases; unmatched bases: 9. The CDR3 DNA reads TGCGCCAGCAGCCCAACAGACAGGGCGTATCAGCCCCAGCATTTT. Encoded protein: CASSPTDRAYQPQHF.

V usage is TRBV29-1 and J usage is TRBJ2-1, with 8 bases aligning to TRBD2. Unmatched junction bases numbered 6, after V lost 3 bases and J lost 8 bases. Germline V gene lookup returns CDR1 SQVTM and CDR2 ANQGSEA. The CDR3 contains 13 residues. The chain's CDR3 is CSVDLAGGYEQFF. The CDR3 bases are TGCAGCGTTGATCTAGCGGGCGGGTATGAGCAGTTCTTC.

The V gene is TRBV7-2, the J gene TRBJ2-1, with D tentatively TRBD1 or TRBD2 (7 bases each). Per germline, CDR1 SGHTA and CDR2 FQGNSA. The CDR3 extends over 18 amino acids. V lost 1 base and J 0 bases, leaving 16 bases between the germline ends. CDR3 nucleotide sequence: TGTGCCAGCAGCTTAGGGCGGAGCGGGACAGTCTCCTACAATGAGCAGTTCTTC. It yields the protein CASSLGRSGTVSYNEQFF. The full variable domain, with the rest looked up from reference TRBV7-2 and TRBJ2-1, is GAGVSQSPSNKVTEKGKDVELRCDPISGHTALYWYRQSLGQGLEFLIYFQGNSAPDKSGLPSDRFSAERTGGSVSTLTIQRTQQEDSAVYLCASSLGRSGTVSYNEQFFGPGTRLTVL.

The chain combines TRBV7-8 with TRBJ2-7; D remains ambiguous. Looked up from germline, CDR1 is SGHVS and CDR2 is FQNEAQ. CDR3 length: 15 amino acids. V lost 0 bases to trimming and J lost 4 bases, with 13 bases between them. The CDR3 sequence: CASSLAPWADYEQYF. The CDR3 DNA reads as TGTGCCAGCAGCTTAGCCCCCTGGGCAGATTACGAGCAGTACTTC.

V gene TRBV4-1 combines with J gene TRBJ2-7, with D possibly being TRBD2 (5 bases). Germline CDR1 MGHRA, CDR2 YSYEKL. The V end lost 4 bases, the J end lost 2 bases, and 15 bases lay between the germline ends. This CDR3 comprises 15 residues. The CDR3 loop reads CASSREGLAPYEQYF. The CDR3 DNA is TGCGCCAGCAGCCGGGAAGGACTGGCGCCCTACGAGCAGTACTTC.

The gene calls are TRBV5-1 and TRBJ2-5; 14 nucleotides agree with TRBD2. The CDR3 is made up of 16 amino acids. V dropped 4 bases and J dropped 7; count of bases not matched to a gene: 9. Germline CDR1 and CDR2: SGHRS and YFSETQ. The CDR3 loop reads CASSPGTSGSGGTQYF. The CDR3 nucleotides read TGCGCCAGCAGCCCGGGGACTAGCGGGAGTGGCGGGACCCAGTACTTC.

The chain combines TRBV27 with TRBJ2-1; TRBD2 agrees at 14 bases. The junction had 7 bases not matched to a gene; V was cut back by 6 bases and J by 9 bases. Germline assignment: CDR1 MNHEY and CDR2 SMNVEV (reference sequence). The CDR3 extends over 15 amino acids. DNA for the CDR3: TGTGCCAGCAGCAGACTAGCGGGAGGGTGGAGTGAGCAGTTCTTC. It specifies CASSRLAGGWSEQFF.

The chain has TRBV10-3 and TRBJ1-2; D possibly corresponds to TRBD1 (5 bases). The V gene's germline CDR1 is ENHRY and CDR2 SYGVKD. Trimming removed 8 bases from V and 4 bases from J, with 14 bases in between. The CDR3 has 13 residues. As DNA, the CDR3 is TGTGCCATCTCAAAGGACATAATCTATGGCTACACCTTC. This codes for CAISKDIIYGYTF.

V and J are TRBV5-1 and TRBJ2-7; 9 bases align to TRBD1. CDR3 size: 12 residues. Trimming took 10 bases from V and 2 from J; bases not matched to a gene: 4. From germline, CDR1 is SGHRS and CDR2 YFSETQ. The chain's CDR3 is CACGTGPYEQYF. CDR3 sequence (DNA): TGCGCCTGCGGGACAGGGCCCTACGAGCAGTACTTC.

The chain employs TRBV28 and TRBJ2-7, with 10 bases aligning to TRBD2. The CDR3 is 14 amino acids. Germline CDR1 reads MDHEN; CDR2 reads SYDVKM. Losses at the gene ends were 6 bases for V and 2 bases for J; bases not matched to a gene: 4. The CDR3 is CASSRSGGPYEQYF. As DNA, the CDR3 is TGTGCCAGCAGCCGTAGCGGGGGGCCCTACGAGCAGTACTTC. The full variable domain, rest sourced from reference TRBV28 and TRBJ2-7, is DVKVTQSSRYLVKRTGEKVFLECVQDMDHENMFWYRQDPGLGLRLIYFSYDVKMKEKGDIPEGYSVSREKKERFSLILESASTNQTSMYLCASSRSGGPYEQYFGPGTRLTVT.

The rearrangement uses TRBV7-2 and TRBJ2-7; tentative D call: TRBD1 (6 bases). The CDR3 spans 17 residues. Trimming took off 5 bases at V and 2 bases at J, with 22 bases between the two ends. Germline CDR1 SGHTA, CDR2 FQGNSA. DNA for the CDR3: TGTGCCAGCAGCCTAACCCACAGGGCGATACTAGCCTACGAGCAGTACTTC. It is translated as CASSLTHRAILAYEQYF. Using reference TRBV7-2 and TRBJ2-7 for the parts outside the CDR3, the full variable domain is GAGVSQSPSNKVTEKGKDVELRCDPISGHTALYWYRQSLGQGLEFLIYFQGNSAPDKSGLPSDRFSAERTGGSVSTLTIQRTQQEDSAVYLCASSLTHRAILAYEQYFGPGTRLTVT.

CDR3 nucleotide sequence: TGTGCCAGCAGTATAACAGCGAACACTGAAGCTTTCTTT. Protein product: CASSITANTEAFF. V is TRBV6-6 and J is TRBJ1-1; D gene unclear. The CDR3 runs to 13 residues. The germline V gene has CDR1 MNHNY and CDR2 SVGAGI (reference sequence). V lost 5 bases to trimming and J lost 1 base, with 8 bases between them.

This chain links TRBV6-4 with TRBJ2-1, with 10 positions matching TRBD2. Germline V CDR1 and CDR2: MRHNA, SNTAGT. V lost 4 bases, J lost 7 bases, and 4 bases stayed unmatched. The CDR3 runs 14 residues. The CDR3 region is CASSVASGSNEQFF. DNA of the CDR3: TGTGCCAGCAGTGTGGCTAGCGGGAGTAATGAGCAGTTCTTC.

V is TRBV30 and J is TRBJ1-6; D possibly corresponds to TRBD1 (5 bases). This CDR3 spans 12 amino acids. V lost 5 bases and J lost 7, with 9 bases in between. Germline CDR1 reads GTSNPN; CDR2 reads SVGIG (reference sequence). CDR3 loop: CAWDRTNSPLHF. The CDR3 nucleotides are TGTGCCTGGGACAGAACCAATTCACCCCTCCACTTT.

Only one count was recorded for this clone. The CDR3 nucleotides read TGCGCCAGCAGCTTGGACGGGGCCAACGTCCTGACTTTC. Encoded protein: CASSLDGANVLTF. The chain combines TRBV5-1 with TRBJ2-6; D unresolved. Trimming stripped 0 bases from V and 4 bases from J, with 2 bases between. Per the germline V gene, CDR1 is SGHRS and CDR2 is YFSETQ. This CDR3 contains 13 residues. The full variable domain, rest sourced from reference TRBV5-1 and TRBJ2-6, is KAGVTQTPRYLIKTRGQQVTLSCSPISGHRSVSWYQQTPGQGLQFLFEYFSETQRNKGNFPGRFSGRQFSNSRSEMNVSTLELGDSALYLCASSLDGANVLTFGAGSRLTVL.

Written as DNA, the CDR3 is TGTGCCAGCAGCCAAGATAGGGTGGTAGGCTACACCTTC. Protein sequence: CASSQDRVVGYTF. The rearrangement joins TRBV4-2 to TRBJ1-2; D is uncertain. Germline V gives CDR1 LGHNA, CDR2 YNFKEQ. V lost 0 bases and J 8 bases, leaving 10 bases between the germline ends. The CDR3 extends over 13 amino acids.

About this clone itself: The sample has other DNA sequences that encode this CDR3 too. The chain is built from TRBV4-2 and TRBJ2-2; D is ambiguous. Trimming pared 0 bases from V and 5 bases from J, leaving 4 bases between. Per germline, CDR1 LGHNA and CDR2 YNFKEQ. The CDR3 totals 13 residues. As DNA, the CDR3 is TGTGCCAGCAGCCAAGAAGTAACCGGGGAGCTGTTTTTT. Translating it yields CASSQEVTGELFF.